This TCR beta chain was recovered during a study of blood T cell repertoires in COVID-19. The repertoire was sequenced with immunoSEQ multiplex PCR; TCRdb's copy has only in-frame clones and lacks some. In the table there are tens of thousands of clones, 65% to 85% of which are singletons. Sequencing input: peripheral blood. The TCR comes from a man in his sixties with acute or convalescent COVID-19.

For the CDR3, the DNA is TGTGCCAGCAGTCTACCCCTTCGGGCGGGGGACTCCTACGAGCAGTACTTC. It translates to CASSLPLRAGDSYEQYF. This chain uses TRBV27 with TRBJ2-7, with 7 bases fitting TRBD2. The ends lost 5 bases at V and 0 bases at J; junction bases unmatched: 13. Germline CDR1 MNHEY, CDR2 SMNVEV (reference sequence). This CDR3 is 17 amino acids long.